The sequence of this T cell receptor (beta chain) was determined in a study of blood T cell repertoires in COVID-19. Study summary: From T cells, B-cell-depleted T cells, or PBMCs came the material, which was cDNA or gDNA.

TCRdb keeps only in-frame clones here, not all; method: immunoSEQ multiplex PCR. The sample has 150,000 to 200,000 clones; about 86% are singletons. V dropped 5 bases and J dropped 6 bases, with 13 bases sitting between them. Germline CDR1 LNHDA, CDR2 SQIVND (reference sequence). The CDR3 is 13 residues long. The age range of participants was roughly 18 to 90 years, with residence in roughly 25 US areas. Each recovered donor of Cohort 3 presented with two negative PCRs, clearance, or symptom resolution. V is TRBV19 and J is TRBJ1-1; tentatively, D is TRBD1 (5 bases). This clonotype was obtained from a man aged 40-49 years who had recovered from COVID-19. The source material was PBMCs or T cells enriched from blood (not recorded which). CDR3 nucleotides: TGTGCCAGTAGTCCTACAGGTACCTCTGAAGCTTTCTTT. This codes for CASSPTGTSEAFF. Based on the CDR3 plus reference TRBV19 and TRBJ1-1, the full variable domain is DGGITQSPKYLFRKEGQNVTLSCEQNLNHDAMYWYRQDPGQGLRLIYYSQIVNDFQKGDIAEGYSVSREKKESFPLTVTSAQKNPTAFYLCASSPTGTSEAFFGQGTRLTVV.